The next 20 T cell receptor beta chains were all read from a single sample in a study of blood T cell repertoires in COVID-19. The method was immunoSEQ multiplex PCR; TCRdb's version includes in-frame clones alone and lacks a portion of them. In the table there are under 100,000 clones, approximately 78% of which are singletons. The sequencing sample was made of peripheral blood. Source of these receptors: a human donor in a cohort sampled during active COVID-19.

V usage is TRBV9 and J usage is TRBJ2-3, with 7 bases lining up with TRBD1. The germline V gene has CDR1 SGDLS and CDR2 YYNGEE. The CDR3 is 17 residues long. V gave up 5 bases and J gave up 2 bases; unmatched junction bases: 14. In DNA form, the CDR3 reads TGTGCCAGCAGTCTCCGGGACAGCCGACGAATCACAGATACGCAGTATTTT. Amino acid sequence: CASSLRDSRRITDTQYF.

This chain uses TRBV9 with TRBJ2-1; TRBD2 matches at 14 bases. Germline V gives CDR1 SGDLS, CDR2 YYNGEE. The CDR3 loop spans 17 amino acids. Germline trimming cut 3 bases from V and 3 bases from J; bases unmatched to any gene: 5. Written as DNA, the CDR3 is TGTGCCAGCAGCGCGGGGACTAGCGGGGGTGTCTACAATGAGCAGTTCTTC. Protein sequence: CASSAGTSGGVYNEQFF.

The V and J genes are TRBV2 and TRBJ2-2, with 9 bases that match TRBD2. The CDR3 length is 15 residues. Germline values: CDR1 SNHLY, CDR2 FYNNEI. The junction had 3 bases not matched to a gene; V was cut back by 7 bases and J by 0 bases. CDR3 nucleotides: TGTGCCAGCAAGGCTAGCGGGGCGAACACCGGGGAGCTGTTTTTT. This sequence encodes CASKASGANTGELFF.

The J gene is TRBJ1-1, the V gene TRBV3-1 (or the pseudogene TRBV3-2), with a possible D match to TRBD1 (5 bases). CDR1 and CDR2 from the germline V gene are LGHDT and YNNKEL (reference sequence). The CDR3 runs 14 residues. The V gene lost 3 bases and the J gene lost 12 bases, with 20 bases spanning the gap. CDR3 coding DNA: TGTGCCAGCAGCCAGGGACGGGACGGCGGGAGACCTTTCTTT. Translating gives CASSQGRDGGRPFF.

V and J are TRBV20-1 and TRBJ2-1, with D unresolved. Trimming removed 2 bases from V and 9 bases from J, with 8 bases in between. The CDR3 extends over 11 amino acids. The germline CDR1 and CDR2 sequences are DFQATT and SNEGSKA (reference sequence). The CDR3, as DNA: TGCAGTGCTAGAAGGCTAGTTGAGCAGTTCTTC. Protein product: CSARRLVEQFF.

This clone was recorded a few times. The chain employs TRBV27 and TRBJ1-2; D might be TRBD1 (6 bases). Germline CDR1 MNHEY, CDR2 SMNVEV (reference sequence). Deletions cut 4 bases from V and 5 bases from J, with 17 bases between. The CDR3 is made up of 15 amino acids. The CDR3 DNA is TGTGCCAGCAGTTCCACCACAGGGTTTTGGTATGGCTACACCTTC. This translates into CASSSTTGFWYGYTF.

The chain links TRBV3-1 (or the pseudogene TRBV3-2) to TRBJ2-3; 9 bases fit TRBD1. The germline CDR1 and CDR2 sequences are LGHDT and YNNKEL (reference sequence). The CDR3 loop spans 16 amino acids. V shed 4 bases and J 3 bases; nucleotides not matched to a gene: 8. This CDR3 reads CASSLWDRATTDTQYF. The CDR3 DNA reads TGTGCCAGCAGCCTATGGGACAGGGCCACAACAGATACGCAGTATTTT.

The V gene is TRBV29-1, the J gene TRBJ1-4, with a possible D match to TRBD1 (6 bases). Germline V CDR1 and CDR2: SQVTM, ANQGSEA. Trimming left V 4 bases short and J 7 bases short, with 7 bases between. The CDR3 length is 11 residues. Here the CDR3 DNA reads TGCAGCGTTGGAGGGGGTGAAAAACTGTTTTTT. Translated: CSVGGGEKLFF.

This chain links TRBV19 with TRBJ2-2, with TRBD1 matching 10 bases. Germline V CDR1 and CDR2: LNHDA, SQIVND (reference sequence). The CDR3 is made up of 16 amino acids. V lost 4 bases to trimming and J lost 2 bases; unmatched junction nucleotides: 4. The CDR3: CASSRGTGVNTGELFF. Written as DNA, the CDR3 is TGTGCCAGTAGTAGGGGGACAGGGGTTAACACCGGGGAGCTGTTTTTT.

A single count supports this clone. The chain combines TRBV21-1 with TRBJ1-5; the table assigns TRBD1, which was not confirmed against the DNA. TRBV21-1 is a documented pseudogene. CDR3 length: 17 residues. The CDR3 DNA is TGTGCCAGCAGCAAACCACCGACAGGGGTTAGCAATCAGCCCCAGCATTTT. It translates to CASSKPPTGVSNQPQHF.

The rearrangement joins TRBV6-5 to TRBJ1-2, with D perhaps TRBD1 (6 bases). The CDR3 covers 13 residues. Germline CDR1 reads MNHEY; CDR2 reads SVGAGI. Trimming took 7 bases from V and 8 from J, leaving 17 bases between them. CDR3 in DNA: TGTGCCAGCAACCCACAGGGAGGGAACGGCTACACCTTC. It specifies CASNPQGGNGYTF.

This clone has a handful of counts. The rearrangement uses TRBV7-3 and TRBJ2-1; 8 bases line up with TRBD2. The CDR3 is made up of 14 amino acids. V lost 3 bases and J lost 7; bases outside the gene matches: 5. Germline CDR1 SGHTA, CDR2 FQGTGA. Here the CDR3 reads CASSFVSGANEQFF. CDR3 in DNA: TGTGCCAGCAGCTTTGTTAGCGGGGCGAATGAGCAGTTCTTC.

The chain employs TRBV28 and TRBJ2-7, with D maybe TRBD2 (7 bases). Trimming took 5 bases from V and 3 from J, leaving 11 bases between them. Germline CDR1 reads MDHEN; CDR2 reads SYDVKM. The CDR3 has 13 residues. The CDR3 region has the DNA TGTGCCAGCAGTGAGGGGGGGCTCTACGAGCAGTACTTC. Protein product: CASSEGGLYEQYF.

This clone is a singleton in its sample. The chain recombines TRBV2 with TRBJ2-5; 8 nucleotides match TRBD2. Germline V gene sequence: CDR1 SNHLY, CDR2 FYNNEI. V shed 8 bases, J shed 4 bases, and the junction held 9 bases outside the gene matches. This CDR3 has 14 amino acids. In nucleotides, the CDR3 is TGTGCCAGCGGAGAACGGGGGGGCGGAGAGACCCAGTACTTC. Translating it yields CASGERGGGETQYF.

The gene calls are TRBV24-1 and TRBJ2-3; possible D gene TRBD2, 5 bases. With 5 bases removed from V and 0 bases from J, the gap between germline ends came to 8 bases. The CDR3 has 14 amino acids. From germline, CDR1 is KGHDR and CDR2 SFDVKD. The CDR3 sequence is CATSVGVSTDTQYF. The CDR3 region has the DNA TGTGCCACCAGTGTGGGAGTTAGCACAGATACGCAGTATTTT.

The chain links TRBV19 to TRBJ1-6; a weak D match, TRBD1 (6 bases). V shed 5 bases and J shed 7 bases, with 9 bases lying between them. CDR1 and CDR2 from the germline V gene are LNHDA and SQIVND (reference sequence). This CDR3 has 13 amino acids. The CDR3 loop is CASSFQGNSPLHF. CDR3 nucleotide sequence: TGTGCCAGTAGTTTTCAGGGGAATTCACCCCTCCACTTT. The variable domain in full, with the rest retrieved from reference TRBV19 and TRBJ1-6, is DGGITQSPKYLFRKEGQNVTLSCEQNLNHDAMYWYRQDPGQGLRLIYYSQIVNDFQKGDIAEGYSVSREKKESFPLTVTSAQKNPTAFYLCASSFQGNSPLHFGNGTRLTVT.

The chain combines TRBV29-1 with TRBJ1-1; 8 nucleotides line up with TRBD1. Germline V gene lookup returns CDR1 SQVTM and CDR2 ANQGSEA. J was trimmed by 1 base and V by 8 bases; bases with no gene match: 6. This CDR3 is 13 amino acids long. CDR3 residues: CSIRTGTNTEAFF. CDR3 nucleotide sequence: TGCAGCATCAGGACAGGGACGAACACTGAAGCTTTCTTT.

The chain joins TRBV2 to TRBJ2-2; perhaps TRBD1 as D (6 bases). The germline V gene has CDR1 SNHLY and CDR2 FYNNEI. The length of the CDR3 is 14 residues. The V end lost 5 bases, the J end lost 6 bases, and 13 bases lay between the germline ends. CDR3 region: CASSNYRVAGELFF. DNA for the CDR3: TGTGCCAGCAGTAACTACAGGGTCGCCGGGGAGCTGTTTTTT.

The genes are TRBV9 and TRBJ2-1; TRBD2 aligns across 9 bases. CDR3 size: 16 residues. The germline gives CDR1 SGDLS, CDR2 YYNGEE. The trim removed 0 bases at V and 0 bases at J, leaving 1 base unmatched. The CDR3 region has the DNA TGTGCCAGCAGCGTAGCTAGCGGGGTCTCCTACAATGAGCAGTTCTTC. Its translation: CASSVASGVSYNEQFF. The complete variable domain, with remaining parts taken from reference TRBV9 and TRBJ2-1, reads DSGVTQTPKHLITATGQRVTLRCSPRSGDLSVYWYQQSLDQGLQFLIQYYNGEERAKGNILERFSAQQFPDLHSELNLSSLELGDSALYFCASSVASGVSYNEQFFGPGTRLTVL.

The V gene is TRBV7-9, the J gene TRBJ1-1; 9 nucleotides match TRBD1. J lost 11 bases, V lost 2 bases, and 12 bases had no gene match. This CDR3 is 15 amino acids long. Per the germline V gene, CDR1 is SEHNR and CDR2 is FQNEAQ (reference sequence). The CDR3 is CASSLLGGTGFLAFF. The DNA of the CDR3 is TGTGCCAGCAGCTTATTGGGGGGGACAGGGTTTTTGGCTTTCTTT.